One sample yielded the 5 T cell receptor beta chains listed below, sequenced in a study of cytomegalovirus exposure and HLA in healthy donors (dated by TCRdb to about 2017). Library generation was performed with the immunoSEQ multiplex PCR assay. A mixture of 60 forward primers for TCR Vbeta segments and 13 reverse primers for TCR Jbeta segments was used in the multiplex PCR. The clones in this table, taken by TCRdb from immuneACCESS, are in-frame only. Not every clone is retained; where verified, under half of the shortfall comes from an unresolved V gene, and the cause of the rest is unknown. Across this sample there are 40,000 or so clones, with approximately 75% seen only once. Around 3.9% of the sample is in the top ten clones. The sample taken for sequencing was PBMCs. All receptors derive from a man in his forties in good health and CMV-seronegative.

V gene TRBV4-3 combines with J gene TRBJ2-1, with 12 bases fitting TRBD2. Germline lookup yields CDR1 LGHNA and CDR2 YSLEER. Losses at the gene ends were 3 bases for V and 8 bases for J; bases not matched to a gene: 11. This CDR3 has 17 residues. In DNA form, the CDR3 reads TGCGCCAGCAGCCACACTAGCGGGGGGTTCCTGGGCGATGAGCAGTTCTTC. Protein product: CASSHTSGGFLGDEQFF.

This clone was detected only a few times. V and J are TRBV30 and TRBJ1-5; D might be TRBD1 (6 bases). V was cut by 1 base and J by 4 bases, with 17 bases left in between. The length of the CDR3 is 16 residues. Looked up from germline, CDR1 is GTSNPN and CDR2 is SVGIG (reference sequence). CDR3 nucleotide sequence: TGTGCCTGGAGTGCGACACAGGGTTCTAAAAATCAGCCCCAGCATTTT. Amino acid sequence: CAWSATQGSKNQPQHF.

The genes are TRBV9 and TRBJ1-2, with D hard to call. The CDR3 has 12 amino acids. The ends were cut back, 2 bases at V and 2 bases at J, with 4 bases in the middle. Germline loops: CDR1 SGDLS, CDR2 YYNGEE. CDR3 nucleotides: TGTGCCAGCAGCGTGAGAAACTATGGCTACACCTTC. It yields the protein CASSVRNYGYTF.

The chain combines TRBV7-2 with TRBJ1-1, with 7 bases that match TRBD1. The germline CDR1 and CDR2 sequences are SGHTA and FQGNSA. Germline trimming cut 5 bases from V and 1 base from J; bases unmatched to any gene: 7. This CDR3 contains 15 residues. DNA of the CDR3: TGTGCCAGCAGCCCCTACAGGGGTGGGAACACTGAAGCTTTCTTT. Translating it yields CASSPYRGGNTEAFF.

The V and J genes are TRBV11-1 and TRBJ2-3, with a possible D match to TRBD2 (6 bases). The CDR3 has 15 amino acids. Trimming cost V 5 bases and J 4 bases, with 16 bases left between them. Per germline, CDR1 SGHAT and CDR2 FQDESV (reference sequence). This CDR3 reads CASSKIGEAADTQYF. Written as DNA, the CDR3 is TGTGCCAGCAGCAAGATAGGGGAGGCCGCAGATACGCAGTATTTT.